The rows below give T cell receptor beta chains drawn from one sample of a study of graft-versus-host responses after intestinal transplantation. Antigens for these TCRs are unknown. This table comes from immunoSEQ multiplex PCR, and its TCRdb copy is limited to in-frame clones, with some not included. The repertoire holds about 130,000 clones, with about 92% as singletons. Sample: unstimulated CD4+ T cells sorted from spleen or lymph node cells, taken before intestinal transplant. These receptors were taken from a human donor who received an intestinal transplant. Each CDR3 is given with its conserved first and last residue. The D gene is left open where the match is weak. Expanded clones are given a class, and other clones once, few, many or no size at all.

abundance: -; d_gene: -; j_gene: TRBJ2-5; v_gene: TRBV7-7; CDR3aa: CASSLQGGQETQYF; CDR3nt: TGTGCCAGCAGCTTACAGGGGGGCCAAGAGACCCAGTACTTC
abundance: -; d_gene: TRBD2; j_gene: TRBJ2-5; v_gene: TRBV10-2; CDR3aa: CASGRGGAYQETQYF; CDR3nt: TGCGCCAGCGGGCGGGGGGGGGCGTACCAAGAGACCCAGTACTTC
abundance: -; d_gene: -; j_gene: TRBJ1-1; v_gene: TRBV7-9; CDR3aa: CASSRSKDTEAFF; CDR3nt: TGTGCCAGCAGCAGATCAAAGGACACTGAAGCTTTCTTT
abundance: -; d_gene: -; j_gene: TRBJ1-2; v_gene: TRBV5-1; CDR3aa: CASSPDNYGYTF; CDR3nt: TGCGCCAGCAGTCCGGACAACTATGGCTACACCTTC
abundance: few; d_gene: TRBD1; j_gene: TRBJ1-4; v_gene: TRBV6-5; CDR3aa: CASSRTGGGEKLFF; CDR3nt: TGTGCCAGCAGCCGAACAGGGGGTGGCGAAAAACTGTTTTTT
abundance: -; d_gene: TRBD2; j_gene: TRBJ2-7; v_gene: TRBV7-9; CDR3aa: CASSLRDGLEEQYF; CDR3nt: TGTGCCAGCAGCTTAAGGGACGGACTAGAAGAGCAGTACTTC
abundance: -; d_gene: -; j_gene: TRBJ2-5; v_gene: TRBV7-9; CDR3aa: CASSQGFLQETQYF; CDR3nt: TGTGCCAGCAGTCAAGGGTTCCTCCAAGAGACCCAGTACTTC
abundance: -; d_gene: -; j_gene: TRBJ2-4; v_gene: TRBV27; CDR3aa: CASSSRDLANIQYF; CDR3nt: TGTGCCAGCAGTTCTCGGGACCTGGCAAACATTCAGTACTTC
abundance: few; d_gene: -; j_gene: TRBJ2-1; v_gene: TRBV29-1; CDR3aa: CSVETSSYNEQFF; CDR3nt: TGCAGCGTTGAGACCAGCTCCTACAATGAGCAGTTCTTC
abundance: once; d_gene: TRBD1; j_gene: TRBJ1-2; v_gene: TRBV6-1; CDR3aa: CASSEVVGWTGPGYTF; CDR3nt: TGTGCCAGCAGTGAAGTGGTTGGATGGACAGGGCCCGGCTACACCTTC
abundance: -; d_gene: -; j_gene: TRBJ2-1; v_gene: TRBV25-1; CDR3aa: CASSQDGYNEQFF; CDR3nt: TGTGCCAGCAGTCAGGACGGATACAATGAGCAGTTCTTC
abundance: -; d_gene: TRBD1; j_gene: TRBJ2-1; v_gene: TRBV6-1; CDR3aa: CASSARDRGNEQFF; CDR3nt: TGTGCCAGCAGTGCCCGGGACAGGGGAAATGAGCAGTTCTTC
abundance: once; d_gene: -; j_gene: TRBJ1-4; v_gene: TRBV6-1; CDR3aa: CASSDLGGEKLFF; CDR3nt: TGTGCCAGCAGTGATCTGGGAGGGGAAAAACTGTTTTTT
abundance: -; d_gene: TRBD2; j_gene: TRBJ2-7; v_gene: TRBV4-2; CDR3aa: CASSDMLAGGREQYF; CDR3nt: TGTGCCAGCAGCGATATGCTAGCGGGGGGCAGAGAGCAGTACTTC
abundance: -; d_gene: -; j_gene: TRBJ1-1; v_gene: TRBV5-5; CDR3aa: CASSLQALTEAFF; CDR3nt: TGTGCCAGCAGCTTACAGGCCCTCACTGAAGCTTTCTTT
abundance: few; d_gene: -; j_gene: TRBJ1-2; v_gene: TRBV7-9; CDR3aa: CASSTDSNYGYTF; CDR3nt: TGTGCCAGCAGCACGGACAGCAACTATGGCTACACCTTC
abundance: -; d_gene: -; j_gene: TRBJ2-2; v_gene: TRBV7-2; CDR3aa: CASSFNPGPGELFF; CDR3nt: TGTGCCAGCAGCTTTAACCCCGGGCCCGGGGAGCTGTTTTTT
abundance: -; d_gene: TRBD2; j_gene: TRBJ2-1; v_gene: TRBV4-2; CDR3aa: CASSQDKRGAYNEQFF; CDR3nt: TGTGCCAGCAGCCAAGACAAGCGGGGGGCCTACAATGAGCAGTTCTTC
abundance: -; d_gene: -; j_gene: TRBJ1-1; v_gene: TRBV5-1; CDR3aa: CASSLVQAGNTEAFF; CDR3nt: TGCGCCAGCAGCTTGGTGCAGGCCGGAAACACTGAAGCTTTCTTT
abundance: -; d_gene: TRBD1; j_gene: TRBJ2-5; v_gene: TRBV5-1; CDR3aa: CASTPGQKETQYF; CDR3nt: TGCGCCAGCACCCCGGGACAGAAAGAGACCCAGTACTTC
abundance: -; d_gene: -; j_gene: TRBJ2-3; v_gene: TRBV5-1; CDR3aa: CASSSSGTDTQYF; CDR3nt: TGCGCCAGCAGCTCTAGCGGCACAGATACGCAGTATTTT
abundance: -; d_gene: TRBD2; j_gene: TRBJ2-7; v_gene: TRBV5-1; CDR3aa: CASSASLAGAGEQYF; CDR3nt: TGCGCCAGCAGCGCCAGCCTAGCGGGGGCGGGGGAGCAGTACTTC
abundance: -; d_gene: -; j_gene: TRBJ2-1; v_gene: TRBV9; CDR3aa: CASSVVGGLDYNEQFF; CDR3nt: TGTGCCAGCAGCGTAGTAGGGGGTTTGGATTACAATGAGCAGTTCTTC
abundance: -; d_gene: -; j_gene: TRBJ2-5; v_gene: TRBV7-7; CDR3aa: CASSLSIQETQYF; CDR3nt: TGTGCCAGCAGCTTATCGATCCAAGAGACCCAGTACTTC
abundance: -; d_gene: -; j_gene: TRBJ1-2; v_gene: TRBV2; CDR3aa: CASRQPGYTF; CDR3nt: TGTGCCAGCAGACAACCTGGCTACACCTTC
abundance: few; d_gene: TRBD2; j_gene: TRBJ2-2; v_gene: TRBV10-1; CDR3aa: CASSDSLAGNTGELFF; CDR3nt: TGCGCCAGCAGTGATTCCCTAGCGGGGAACACCGGGGAGCTGTTTTTT
abundance: -; d_gene: -; j_gene: TRBJ2-1; v_gene: TRBV7-3; CDR3aa: CASSFGAGPNNEQFF; CDR3nt: TGTGCCAGCAGCTTTGGGGCGGGCCCAAACAATGAGCAGTTCTTC
abundance: -; d_gene: TRBD2; j_gene: TRBJ2-3; v_gene: TRBV11-2; CDR3aa: CASSLRAGGRADTQYF; CDR3nt: TGTGCCAGCAGCTTAAGGGCGGGGGGCCGCGCAGATACGCAGTATTTT
abundance: -; d_gene: TRBD1; j_gene: TRBJ1-2; v_gene: TRBV4-1; CDR3aa: CASSARGPPLTF; CDR3nt: TGCGCCAGCAGCGCCAGGGGGCCCCCGCTCACCTTC
abundance: -; d_gene: -; j_gene: TRBJ1-2; v_gene: TRBV20-1; CDR3aa: CSARRPYGYTF; CDR3nt: TGCAGTGCTAGAAGGCCCTATGGCTACACCTTC
abundance: -; d_gene: -; j_gene: TRBJ2-6; v_gene: TRBV4-2; CDR3aa: CASSQARDSGANVLTF; CDR3nt: TGTGCCAGCAGCCAAGCCCGGGACTCTGGGGCCAACGTCCTGACTTTC
abundance: -; d_gene: TRBD2; j_gene: TRBJ2-7; v_gene: TRBV18; CDR3aa: CASSPAKAGASYEQYF; CDR3nt: TGTGCCAGCTCACCAGCGAAAGCGGGGGCCTCCTACGAGCAGTACTTC
abundance: -; d_gene: -; j_gene: TRBJ1-5; v_gene: TRBV6-1; CDR3aa: CASSRGTAGDQPQHF; CDR3nt: TGTGCCAGCAGTCGTGGGACGGCGGGGGATCAGCCCCAGCATTTT